Presented here are 20 T cell receptor beta chains from one specimen sequenced in a study of PD-L1 blockade in urothelial cancer. TCRdb's table, derived via immunoSEQ multiplex PCR, lists solely in-frame clones and lacks some. The sample has about 69,000 clones; 85% to 90% are singletons. The sequenced sample was PBMCs, obtained around atezolizumab (anti-PD-L1) treatment. Receptor source: a man aged 55 to 70 with urothelial cancer.

This clone was counted once. The V gene is TRBV11-2, the J gene TRBJ2-7; 13 bases fit TRBD2. The CDR3 has 15 amino acids. Germline CDR1 and CDR2: SGHAT and FQNNGV. V was pared by 5 bases and J by 5 bases, with 6 bases of the junction left unmatched. CDR3 residues: CASSLTSGGANEQYF. In DNA, the CDR3 is TGTGCCAGCAGCCTTACTAGCGGGGGGGCAAACGAGCAGTACTTC.

The gene calls are TRBV12-5 and TRBJ1-1; D unclear. Trimming took off 1 base at V and 5 bases at J, with 8 bases between the two ends. The V gene's germline CDR1 is LGHNT and CDR2 FRNRAP. This CDR3 has 13 amino acids. CDR3 protein: CASGLGGRTEAFF. CDR3 nucleotides: TGTGCTAGTGGTTTGGGAGGGAGGACTGAAGCTTTCTTT.

The CDR3 sequence is CASSGGTVRTYEQYF. The CDR3 coding sequence is TGCGCCAGCAGCGGCGGGACAGTGAGGACCTACGAGCAGTACTTC. The chain uses TRBV5-1 and TRBJ2-7, with D possibly matching TRBD1 (7 bases). The CDR3 runs 15 residues. Between the trimmed V and J ends, which lost 4 bases and 2 bases, there was a span of 16 bases. The germline V gene has CDR1 SGHRS and CDR2 YFSETQ.

The chain carries TRBV29-1 and TRBJ2-3; no reliable D call. V dropped 5 bases and J dropped 2 bases, with 11 bases sitting between them. The V gene's germline CDR1 is SQVTM and CDR2 ANQGSEA. The CDR3 is 13 amino acids. The CDR3 nucleotides are TGCAGCGTTAGTGAGAGGTCCACAGATACGCAGTATTTT. Translating gives CSVSERSTDTQYF.

The rearrangement links TRBV28 to TRBJ2-7; maybe TRBD1 (8 bases). Trimming stripped 6 bases from V and 5 bases from J, with 20 bases between. Looked up from germline, CDR1 is MDHEN and CDR2 is SYDVKM. The CDR3 has 15 residues. The CDR3 loop reads CASSPGGGSFHEQYF. CDR3 coding DNA: TGTGCCAGCAGCCCAGGGGGCGGGAGTTTCCACGAGCAGTACTTC.

This clone showed up just once. J is TRBJ2-2 and V is TRBV29-1; TRBD1 matches 8 bases. This CDR3 contains 14 residues. With V trimmed by 6 bases and J by 0 bases, 3 bases remained unmatched. Germline loops: CDR1 SQVTM, CDR2 ANQGSEA. CDR3 in amino acids: CSVDRGSNTGELFF. The CDR3 coding sequence is TGCAGCGTAGACAGGGGATCGAACACCGGGGAGCTGTTTTTT.

The V gene is TRBV5-1, the J gene TRBJ2-2; D call uncertain. V gave up 9 bases and J gave up 0 bases, with 12 bases separating them. Looked up from germline, CDR1 is SGHRS and CDR2 is YFSETQ. The CDR3 spans 14 residues. The CDR3, as DNA: TGCGCCACCACTCTGCGTTCGAACACCGGGGAGCTGTTTTTT. Amino acid sequence: CATTLRSNTGELFF.

The J gene is TRBJ2-7, the V gene TRBV6-5, with 9 bases matching TRBD2. CDR1 is MNHEY, CDR2 SVGAGI, per germline. The ends lost 2 bases at V and 6 bases at J; junction bases unmatched: 5. The CDR3 spans 14 residues. The chain's CDR3 is CASSYVAGDREQYF. CDR3 coding DNA: TGTGCCAGCAGTTACGTAGCGGGAGATCGCGAGCAGTACTTC.

The rearrangement uses TRBV18 and TRBJ1-1; D perhaps matches TRBD1 (5 bases). V shed 6 bases and J shed 1 base, with 9 bases lying between them. The CDR3 spans 13 residues. Germline-derived CDR1 and CDR2 are KGHSH and LQKENI. CDR3 protein: CASSLGGNTEAFF. The CDR3 DNA reads as TGTGCCAGCTCCCTGGGGGGGAACACTGAAGCTTTCTTT.

This chain connects TRBV4-1 to TRBJ1-5, with 9 bases fitting TRBD1. The V gene end was trimmed by 1 base and the J gene end by 2 bases; junction bases not matched to a gene: 6. The CDR3 contains 17 residues. Germline CDR1 is MGHRA and CDR2 is YSYEKL. The CDR3, as DNA: TGCGCCAGCAGCCAAGGACGGGGACAGGGAGGCAATCAGCCCCAGCATTTT. Translation: CASSQGRGQGGNQPQHF.

This chain links TRBV25-1 with TRBJ1-2; D gene unclear. V gave up 2 bases and J gave up 6 bases, with 10 bases separating them. Germline assignment: CDR1 MGHDK and CDR2 SYGVNS. The length of the CDR3 is 13 residues. CDR3 in amino acids: CASSEQVTDGYTF. In DNA form, the CDR3 reads TGTGCCAGCAGTGAACAAGTAACGGATGGCTACACCTTC.

This chain uses TRBV2 with TRBJ2-1; 9 nucleotides line up with TRBD2. There are 17 residues in the CDR3. Germline loops: CDR1 SNHLY, CDR2 FYNNEI. V was clipped by 2 bases and J by 0 bases; unmatched bases: 5. The CDR3, as DNA: TGTGCCAGCAGTGAACGGACTAGCGCTAGCTCCTACAATGAGCAGTTCTTC. This sequence encodes CASSERTSASSYNEQFF.

This clone was counted many times. This rearrangement joins TRBV19 to TRBJ1-5, with D maybe TRBD1 (5 bases). The CDR3 length is 13 residues. V gave up 3 bases and J gave up 4 bases, with 7 bases separating them. The germline CDR1 and CDR2 sequences are LNHDA and SQIVND (reference sequence). For the CDR3, the DNA is TGTGCCAGTAGTATGCAGGGTAATCAGCCCCAGCATTTT. Residues: CASSMQGNQPQHF. The whole variable domain, remainder taken from reference TRBV19 and TRBJ1-5, is DGGITQSPKYLFRKEGQNVTLSCEQNLNHDAMYWYRQDPGQGLRLIYYSQIVNDFQKGDIAEGYSVSREKKESFPLTVTSAQKNPTAFYLCASSMQGNQPQHFGDGTRLSIL.

The rearrangement uses TRBV7-2 and TRBJ2-3; perhaps TRBD2 as D (7 bases). V was trimmed by 7 bases and J by 5 bases, leaving 16 bases between them. Germline V lookup: CDR1 SGHTA, CDR2 FQGNSA. The CDR3 is 14 residues long. The CDR3 region is CASTSAGGRDTQYF. In DNA, the CDR3 is TGTGCCAGCACCTCCGCCGGGGGGCGAGATACGCAGTATTTT.

In this sample, this clone turned up once. The chain carries TRBV19 and TRBJ2-1; 8 nucleotides agree with TRBD2. The CDR3 is made up of 15 amino acids. Trimming cost V 3 bases and J 0 bases; bases outside gene matches: 1. CDR1 is LNHDA, CDR2 SQIVND, per germline (reference sequence). CDR3 sequence (DNA): TGTGCCAGTAGTATCCGGGAGGGCTCCTACAATGAGCAGTTCTTC. It encodes CASSIREGSYNEQFF.

The V gene is TRBV30, the J gene TRBJ1-6; 10 bases align to TRBD1. Germline CDR1 GTSNPN, CDR2 SVGIG (reference sequence). The ends lost 6 bases at V and 7 bases at J; junction bases unmatched: 3. CDR3 size: 13 residues. The chain's CDR3 is CACPGQGNSPLHF. DNA of the CDR3: TGTGCCTGCCCGGGACAGGGGAATTCACCCCTCCACTTT.

The table lists this clone with a few counts. V gene TRBV6-5 combines with J gene TRBJ1-2; weak D call: TRBD1 (5 bases). Germline CDR1 is MNHEY and CDR2 is SVGAGI. The CDR3 has 14 amino acids. V was clipped by 4 bases and J by 4 bases, with 13 bases between them. The CDR3 region is CASSSMGGSYGYTF. For the CDR3, the DNA is TGTGCCAGCAGTTCGATGGGGGGGAGCTATGGCTACACCTTC.

This chain connects TRBV11-2 to TRBJ2-3; D is possibly TRBD2 (6 bases). Germline values: CDR1 SGHAT, CDR2 FQNNGV. V was clipped by 1 base and J by 5 bases, with 16 bases between them. This CDR3 spans 16 amino acids. The CDR3 loop reads CASSLGGLGGGDTQYF. CDR3 in DNA: TGTGCCAGCAGCTTAGGGGGCTTGGGAGGTGGAGATACGCAGTATTTT.

V gene TRBV6-1 combines with J gene TRBJ1-1, with D possibly matching TRBD1 (6 bases). Germline CDR1 MNHNS, CDR2 SASEGT. Trimming took 1 base from V and 0 from J, leaving 18 bases between them. The CDR3 is made up of 18 amino acids. CDR3 region: CASSEVSFGRGLNTEAFF. For the CDR3, the DNA is TGTGCCAGCAGTGAAGTATCTTTTGGCAGGGGTCTGAACACTGAAGCTTTCTTT.

The chain combines TRBV7-8 with TRBJ1-3, with a tentative D call TRBD1 (5 bases). Germline V CDR1 and CDR2: SGHVS, FQNEAQ. This CDR3 is 17 amino acids long. The V end was cut by 1 base, the J end by 1 base, with 14 bases between. In DNA form, the CDR3 reads TGTGCCAGCAGCTTAGTCTTTATGGCAGGGTCTGGAAACACCATATATTTT. The encoded protein is CASSLVFMAGSGNTIYF. Using reference TRBV7-8 and TRBJ1-3 for the parts outside the CDR3, the full variable domain is GAGVSQSPRYKVAKRGQDVALRCDPISGHVSLFWYQQALGQGPEFLTYFQNEAQLDKSGLPSDRFFAERPEGSVSTLKIQRTQQEDSAVYLCASSLVFMAGSGNTIYFGEGSWLTVV.